This T cell receptor (beta chain) was captured in a study of blood T cell repertoires in COVID-19. J lost 5 bases, V lost 5 bases, and 14 bases had no gene match. Germline CDR1 is KGHDR and CDR2 is SFDVKD. The CDR3 has 17 amino acids. Some clones are missing from TCRdb's copy, which holds only in-frame ones; the method was immunoSEQ multiplex PCR. This sample yields about 130,000 clones, of which around 76% are seen a single time; around 6.2% belongs to the top ten. This sequence was found in an elderly man with COVID-19, enrolled during active disease. Input material: peripheral blood. The J gene is TRBJ2-3, the V gene TRBV24-1; TRBD1 aligns across 8 bases. The CDR3 nucleotides read TGTGCCACCAGTGTCAACCTTCCAGGGGGCGCGGGAGATACGCAGTATTTT. Translated: CATSVNLPGGAGDTQYF.